This is a list of T cell receptor beta chains from one sample in a study of T-cell reconstitution after alpha-beta-depleted transplantation in children. TCRdb used MiXCR to reprocess the PCR reads, holding one entry per CDR3 protein. This sample has approximately 230,000 distinct CDR3 sequences, with under 30% found just once. The specimen comprised PBMCs, mostly from graft donor cells, sampled 360 days after TCRalphabeta/CD19-depleted stem cell transplant. The receptors were gathered from a female patient aged 2 to 10 who had a stem cell transplant for congenital amegakaryocytic thrombocytopenia, so the T cells may come from the graft donor. Both conserved end residues are part of each CDR3. The D gene is left open where the match is weak. Some rows mark clone size as missing; the rest say once, few, many or name a class of expanded clone.

j_call clone_size v_call d_call cdr3_nt cdr3_aa
TRBJ1-1 few TRBV29-1 . TGCAGCGCCGCAGTTCTGTGGCCGGACACTGAAGCTTTCTTT CSAAVLWPDTEAFF
TRBJ2-2 few TRBV28 . TGTGCCAGCACCCTTTGGGGCGGGGAGCTGTTTTTT CASTLWGGELFF
TRBJ2-2 . TRBV7-3 . TGTGCCAGCAGTTCCCGCGGGGCCACCGGGGAGCTGTTTTTT CASSSRGATGELFF
TRBJ1-1 few TRBV28 . TGTGCCAGCGGCACGTCGGGGGCTTTCTTT CASGTSGAFF
TRBJ2-7 . TRBV5-1 . TGCGCCAGCAGCTTGGCAGGGGAACCGTACGAGCAGTACTTC CASSLAGEPYEQYF
TRBJ1-4 . TRBV4-1 . TGCGCCAGCAGGCCGACAGCGATTACTAATGAAAAACTGTTTTTT CASRPTAITNEKLFF
TRBJ1-1 . TRBV12-3/TRBV12-4 TRBD1 TGTGCCATCAGTTTTGCCGGGACAGGGGGTTGGGCTACAACTGAAGCTTTCTTT CAISFAGTGGWATTEAFF
TRBJ2-7 many TRBV5-1 . TGCGCCAGCAGCGCGGATTCCTACGAGCAGTACTTC CASSADSYEQYF
TRBJ1-1 . TRBV20-1 TRBD1 TGCAGTGCATTCAGGGGGGGGAAGAACACTGAAGCTTTCTTT CSAFRGGKNTEAFF
TRBJ1-1 few TRBV14 TRBD1 TGTGCCAGCAGCCATAAACAGGGGGTTCTGGCAGCTTTCTTT CASSHKQGVLAAFF
TRBJ2-3 . TRBV15 . TGTGCCACCAGCAGCATATTTAGCACAGATACGCAGTATTTT CATSSIFSTDTQYF
TRBJ2-1 . TRBV27 . TGTGCCAGCAGTTATGCGGGGGCCCGTTACAATGAGCAGTTCTTC CASSYAGARYNEQFF
TRBJ2-1 many TRBV5-1 . TGCGCCAGCACTCGAAGGTTTGAGCAGTTCTTC CASTRRFEQFF
TRBJ2-5 . TRBV3-1 TRBD2 TGTGCCAGCAGCCAAGGCGCCCTAGCGGGGGACCAAGAGACCCAGTACTTC CASSQGALAGDQETQYF
TRBJ2-1 many TRBV3-1 TRBD2 TGTGCCAGCAGCCAAGGGGCGGCTAGCGGGACGGATGAGCAGTTCTTC CASSQGAASGTDEQFF
TRBJ2-5 . TRBV12-3/TRBV12-4 TRBD2 TGTGCCAGCAGCTCCGCGGGACTATTTGAAGAGACCCAGTACTTC CASSSAGLFEETQYF
TRBJ2-5 . TRBV29-1 . TGCAGCGTAGATTATGAGGTACAAGAGACCCTGTACTTC CSVDYEVQETLYF
TRBJ2-7 . TRBV7-2 TRBD1 TGTGCCAGCAGCTTAGACAGGGGCCGAGAGCAGTACTTC CASSLDRGREQYF